This TCR beta chain emerged from a study of beta chain features in type 1 diabetes. Study-level information: Cell yields, age and gender were similar between patients and healthy donors.

Reverse transcription of all isolated RNA meant that expressed TCRB transcripts were sequenced. Libraries were prepared by immunoSEQ multiplex PCR; TCRdb keeps only in-frame clonotypes and omits some of them. The data hold about 110,000 clones, with 40% observed a single time. With V trimmed by 7 bases and J by 1 base, 7 bases remained unmatched. This CDR3 is 15 amino acids long. The V gene's germline CDR1 is SGHRS and CDR2 YFSETQ. The receptor was isolated from a woman between 18 and 30 years old in good health. Sequencing used stem cell memory CD4+ T cells from blood. The chain joins TRBV5-1 to TRBJ2-3; 9 bases are a match to TRBD2. The CDR3 is CASQIGTSRTDTQYF. In DNA, the CDR3 is TGCGCCAGCCAAATCGGGACTAGCCGCACAGATACGCAGTATTTT.